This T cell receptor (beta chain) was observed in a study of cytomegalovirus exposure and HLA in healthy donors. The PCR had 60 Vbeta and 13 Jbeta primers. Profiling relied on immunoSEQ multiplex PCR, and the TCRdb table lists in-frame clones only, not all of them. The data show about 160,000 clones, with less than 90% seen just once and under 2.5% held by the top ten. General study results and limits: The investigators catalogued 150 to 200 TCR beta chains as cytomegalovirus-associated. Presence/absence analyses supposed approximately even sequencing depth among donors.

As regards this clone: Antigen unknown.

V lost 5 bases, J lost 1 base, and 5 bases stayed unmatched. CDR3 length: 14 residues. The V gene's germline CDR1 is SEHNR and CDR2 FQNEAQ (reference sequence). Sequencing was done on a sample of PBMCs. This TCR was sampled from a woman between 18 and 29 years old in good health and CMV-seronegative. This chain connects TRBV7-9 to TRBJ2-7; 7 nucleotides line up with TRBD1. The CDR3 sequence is CASSLQQGSYEQYF. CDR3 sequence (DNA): TGTGCCAGCAGCCTCCAACAGGGGTCCTACGAGCAGTACTTC.